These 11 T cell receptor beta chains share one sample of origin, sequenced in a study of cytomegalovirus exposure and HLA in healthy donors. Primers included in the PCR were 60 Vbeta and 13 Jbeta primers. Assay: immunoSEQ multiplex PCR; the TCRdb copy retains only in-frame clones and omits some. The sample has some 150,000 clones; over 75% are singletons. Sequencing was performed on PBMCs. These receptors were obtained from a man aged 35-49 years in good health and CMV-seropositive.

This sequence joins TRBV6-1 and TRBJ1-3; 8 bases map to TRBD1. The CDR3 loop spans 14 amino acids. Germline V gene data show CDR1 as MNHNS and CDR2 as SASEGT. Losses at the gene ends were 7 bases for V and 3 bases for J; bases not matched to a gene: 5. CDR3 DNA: TGTGCCAGCACTACTACAGGGGGTGGAAACACCATATATTTT. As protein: CASTTTGGGNTIYF.

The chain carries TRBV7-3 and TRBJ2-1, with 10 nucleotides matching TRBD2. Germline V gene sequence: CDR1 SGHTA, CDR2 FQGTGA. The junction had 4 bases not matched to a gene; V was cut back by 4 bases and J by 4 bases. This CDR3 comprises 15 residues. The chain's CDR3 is CASSSWTSGYNEQFF. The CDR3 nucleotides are TGTGCCAGCAGCTCGTGGACTAGCGGTTACAATGAGCAGTTCTTC.

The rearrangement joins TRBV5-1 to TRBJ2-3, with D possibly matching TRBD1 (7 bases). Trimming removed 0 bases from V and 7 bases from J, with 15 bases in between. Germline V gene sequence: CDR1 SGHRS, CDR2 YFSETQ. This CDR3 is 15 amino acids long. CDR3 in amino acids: CASSLAQGGLNTQYF. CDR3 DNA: TGCGCCAGCAGCTTGGCCCAGGGGGGCTTGAATACGCAGTATTTT.

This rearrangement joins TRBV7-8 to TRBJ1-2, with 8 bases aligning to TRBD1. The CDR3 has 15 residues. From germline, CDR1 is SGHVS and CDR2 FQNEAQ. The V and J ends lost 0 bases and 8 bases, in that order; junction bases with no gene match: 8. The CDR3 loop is CASSLAGTGGGGYTF. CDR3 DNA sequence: TGTGCCAGCAGCTTAGCAGGGACAGGCGGAGGGGGCTACACCTTC. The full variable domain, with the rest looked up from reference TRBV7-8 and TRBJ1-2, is GAGVSQSPRYKVAKRGQDVALRCDPISGHVSLFWYQQALGQGPEFLTYFQNEAQLDKSGLPSDRFFAERPEGSVSTLKIQRTQQEDSAVYLCASSLAGTGGGGYTFGSGTRLTVV.

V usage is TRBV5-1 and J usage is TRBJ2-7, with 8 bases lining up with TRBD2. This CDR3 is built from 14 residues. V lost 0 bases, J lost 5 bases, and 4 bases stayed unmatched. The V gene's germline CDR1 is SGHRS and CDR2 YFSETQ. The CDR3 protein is CASSLGFSGNEQYF. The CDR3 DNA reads TGCGCCAGCAGCTTGGGGTTTAGCGGGAACGAGCAGTACTTC. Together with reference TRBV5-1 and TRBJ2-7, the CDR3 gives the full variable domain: KAGVTQTPRYLIKTRGQQVTLSCSPISGHRSVSWYQQTPGQGLQFLFEYFSETQRNKGNFPGRFSGRQFSNSRSEMNVSTLELGDSALYLCASSLGFSGNEQYFGPGTRLTVT.

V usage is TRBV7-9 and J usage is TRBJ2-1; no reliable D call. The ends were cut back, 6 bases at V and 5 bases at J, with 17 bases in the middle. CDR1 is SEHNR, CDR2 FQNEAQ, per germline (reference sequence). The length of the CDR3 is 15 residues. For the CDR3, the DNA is TGTGCCAGCAGTCTTAGCCCGGAGTCCCACAATGAGCAGTTCTTC. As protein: CASSLSPESHNEQFF.

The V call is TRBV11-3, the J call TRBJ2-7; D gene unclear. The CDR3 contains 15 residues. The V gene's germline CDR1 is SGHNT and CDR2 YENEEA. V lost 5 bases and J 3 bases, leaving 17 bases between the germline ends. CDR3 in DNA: TGTGCCAGCAGCAAGATGACTTCGAACGTCTACGAGCAGTACTTC. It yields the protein CASSKMTSNVYEQYF.

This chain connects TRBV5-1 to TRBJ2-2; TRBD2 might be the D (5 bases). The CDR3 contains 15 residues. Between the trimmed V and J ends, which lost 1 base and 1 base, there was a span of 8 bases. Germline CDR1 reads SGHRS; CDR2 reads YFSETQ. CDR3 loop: CASSLTRMNTGELFF. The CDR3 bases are TGCGCCAGCAGCTTGACTAGAATGAACACCGGGGAGCTGTTTTTT.

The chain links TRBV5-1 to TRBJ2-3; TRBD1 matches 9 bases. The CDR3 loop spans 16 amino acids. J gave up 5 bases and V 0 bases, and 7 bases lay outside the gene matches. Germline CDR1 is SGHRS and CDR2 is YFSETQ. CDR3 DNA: TGCGCCAGCAGCTTGGGGTCACAGGGGGCGAGAGATACGCAGTATTTT. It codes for CASSLGSQGARDTQYF. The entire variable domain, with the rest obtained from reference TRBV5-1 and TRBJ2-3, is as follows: KAGVTQTPRYLIKTRGQQVTLSCSPISGHRSVSWYQQTPGQGLQFLFEYFSETQRNKGNFPGRFSGRQFSNSRSEMNVSTLELGDSALYLCASSLGSQGARDTQYFGPGTRLTVL.

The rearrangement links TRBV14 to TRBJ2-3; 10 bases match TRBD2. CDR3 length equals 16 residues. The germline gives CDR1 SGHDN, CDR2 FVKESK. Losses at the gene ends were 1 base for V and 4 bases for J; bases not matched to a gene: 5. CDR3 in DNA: TGTGCCAGCAGCCAAGGGCCCGGGACTAGCGCAGATACGCAGTATTTT. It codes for CASSQGPGTSADTQYF.

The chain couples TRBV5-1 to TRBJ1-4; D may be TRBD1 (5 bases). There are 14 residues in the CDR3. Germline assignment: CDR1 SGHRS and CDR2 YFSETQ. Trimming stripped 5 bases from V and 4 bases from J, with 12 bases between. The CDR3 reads CASSPDTFNEKLFF. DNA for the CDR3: TGCGCCAGCAGTCCGGACACCTTTAATGAAAAACTGTTTTTT.